This entry lists 18 T cell receptor beta chains sequenced from one sample in a study of cytomegalovirus exposure and HLA in healthy donors. The table came from immunoSEQ multiplex PCR; TCRdb's copy has only in-frame clones and leaves some out. This repertoire shows 85,000 to 130,000 clones, 88% found once; its top ten account for around 1.7%. Input material: PBMCs. The origin of the receptors is a woman aged 18-30 years in good health and CMV-seropositive.

V and J are TRBV18 and TRBJ1-2; TRBD1 matches at 9 bases. CDR1 and CDR2 from the germline V gene are KGHSH and LQKENI. The junction had 10 bases not matched to a gene; V was cut back by 3 bases and J by 8 bases. CDR3 length: 15 amino acids. DNA of the CDR3: TGTGCCAGCTCACCCTCCCGGGACAGGGCGGACGGCTACACCTTC. Its protein product is CASSPSRDRADGYTF.

The rearrangement uses TRBV7-2 and TRBJ2-1; the match to TRBD2 covers 8 bases. CDR3 size: 16 residues. Per germline, CDR1 SGHTA and CDR2 FQGNSA. Trimming removed 4 bases from V and 8 bases from J; junction bases left unmatched: 13. The CDR3 region is CASSSRRAGGVDEQFF. The CDR3 DNA is TGTGCCAGCAGCTCAAGGCGGGCGGGGGGAGTGGATGAGCAGTTCTTC.

The rearrangement uses TRBV6-1 and TRBJ1-3; TRBD1 is a possible D gene (5 bases). Germline V gene sequence: CDR1 MNHNS, CDR2 SASEGT. V was clipped by 4 bases and J by 4 bases, with 14 bases between them. This CDR3 contains 15 residues. CDR3 amino acids: CASSVVGLGGNTIYF. In DNA form, the CDR3 reads TGTGCCAGCAGTGTAGTGGGACTAGGGGGAAACACCATATATTTT.

This chain joins TRBV9 and TRBJ2-1; 10 bases fit TRBD1. CDR3 size: 15 residues. Germline V gene sequence: CDR1 SGDLS, CDR2 YYNGEE. With V trimmed by 0 bases and J by 5 bases, 2 bases remained unmatched. The CDR3 bases are TGTGCCAGCAGCGTAGGGGACAGGGGTAACAATGAGCAGTTCTTC. This codes for CASSVGDRGNNEQFF. Combining the CDR3 with reference TRBV9 and TRBJ2-1 gives the whole variable domain DSGVTQTPKHLITATGQRVTLRCSPRSGDLSVYWYQQSLDQGLQFLIQYYNGEERAKGNILERFSAQQFPDLHSELNLSSLELGDSALYFCASSVGDRGNNEQFFGPGTRLTVL.

The chain carries TRBV28 and TRBJ2-1; TRBD2 matches at 10 bases. Germline CDR1 MDHEN, CDR2 SYDVKM. Trimming at V came to 6 bases and at J to 3 bases, leaving 8 bases not matched to a gene. This CDR3 spans 16 amino acids. The CDR3 nucleotides are TGTGCCAGCAGACCTATTAGCGGGGGGCACTACAATGAGCAGTTCTTC. The encoded protein is CASRPISGGHYNEQFF.

J is TRBJ1-4 and V is TRBV6-6, with 7 bases aligning to TRBD1. Germline assignment: CDR1 MNHNY and CDR2 SVGAGI (reference sequence). The ends lost 5 bases at V and 10 bases at J; junction bases unmatched: 16. CDR3 length equals 16 residues. CDR3 nucleotides: TGTGCCAGCAGTCTCCCCCAGGGACAGTGGGGGGTAAAACTGTTTTTT. Amino acids: CASSLPQGQWGVKLFF.

The chain carries TRBV4-1 and TRBJ1-1, with D perhaps matching TRBD1 (5 bases). V dropped 1 base and J dropped 1 base, with 10 bases sitting between them. Germline V gene sequence: CDR1 MGHRA, CDR2 YSYEKL. CDR3 length: 15 residues. The CDR3 region is CASSQGFGQNTEAFF. Written as DNA, the CDR3 is TGCGCCAGCAGCCAAGGATTTGGACAGAACACTGAAGCTTTCTTT.

The CDR3 protein is CSVETSDPTDTQYF. CDR3 in DNA: TGCAGCGTTGAGACTAGCGATCCCACAGATACGCAGTATTTT. J is TRBJ2-3 and V is TRBV29-1; 8 nucleotides agree with TRBD2. Trimming cost V 3 bases and J 2 bases; bases outside gene matches: 4. This CDR3 region has 14 residues. Germline loops: CDR1 SQVTM, CDR2 ANQGSEA.

This clone was seen only a few times. The chain links TRBV10-3 to TRBJ1-5, with 8 bases aligning to TRBD1. Germline CDR1 ENHRY, CDR2 SYGVKD. The CDR3 spans 13 residues. The V and J ends lost 7 bases and 2 bases, in that order; junction bases with no gene match: 1. The CDR3 region has the DNA TGTGCCATCAAGGGACAGGGCAATCAGCCCCAGCATTTT. It codes for CAIKGQGNQPQHF.

This rearrangement joins TRBV11-2 to TRBJ2-7; no reliable D call. Germline V CDR1 and CDR2: SGHAT, FQNNGV. This CDR3 comprises 11 residues. Trimming pared 1 base from V and 4 bases from J, leaving 2 bases between. The CDR3 DNA reads as TGTGCCAGCAGCTTAGCTTACGAGCAGTACTTC. It yields the protein CASSLAYEQYF.

The chain has TRBV7-8 and TRBJ2-3; possibly TRBD2 for D (7 bases). Germline V gene data show CDR1 as SGHVS and CDR2 as FQNEAQ. The CDR3 is made up of 17 amino acids. Deletions cut 2 bases from V and 2 bases from J, with 17 bases between. In nucleotides, the CDR3 is TGTGCCAGCAGCTTAAGTGGGAGGGGGGGCCACACAGATACGCAGTATTTT. Protein sequence: CASSLSGRGGHTDTQYF.

This clone was picked up one time. V is TRBV6-1 and J is TRBJ1-3; 9 bases are shared with TRBD1. V gave up 10 bases and J gave up 4 bases; unmatched junction bases: 8. The germline V gene encodes CDR1 MNHNS and CDR2 SASEGT. CDR3 length: 14 amino acids. The CDR3 nucleotides read TGTGCCATACCTACAGGGGGCAGCGGAAACACCATATATTTT. Translation gives CAIPTGGSGNTIYF.

This chain links TRBV6-4 with TRBJ2-7; D possibly corresponds to TRBD1 (6 bases). The ends were cut back, 6 bases at V and 1 base at J, with 10 bases in the middle. Germline V gene data show CDR1 as MRHNA and CDR2 as SNTAGT. This CDR3 comprises 13 residues. The CDR3 DNA is TGTGCCAGCAGCCCGGACAGTTCCTACGAGCAGTACTTC. Translating it yields CASSPDSSYEQYF.

In its sample, this clone was seen once. The chain uses TRBV7-9 and TRBJ2-7, with D possibly being TRBD2 (6 bases). This CDR3 has 13 amino acids. The ends were cut back, 1 base at V and 6 bases at J, with 10 bases in the middle. Germline values: CDR1 SEHNR, CDR2 FQNEAQ (reference sequence). The CDR3 DNA reads TGTGCCAGCAGCTTAGTCGTCGGGGGCGAGCAGTACTTC. Its translation: CASSLVVGGEQYF.

The V call is TRBV19, the J call TRBJ1-6; 10 bases map to TRBD1. The CDR3 has 13 residues. From germline, CDR1 is LNHDA and CDR2 SQIVND (reference sequence). The junction had 5 bases not matched to a gene; V was cut back by 8 bases and J by 10 bases. The CDR3 region has the DNA TGTGCCAGTTCGGGACAGGGGAAGTCACCCCTCCACTTT. Its protein is CASSGQGKSPLHF.

The rearrangement uses TRBV25-1 and TRBJ2-3; no definite D call. This CDR3 region has 12 residues. Germline values: CDR1 MGHDK, CDR2 SYGVNS. The V end lost 5 bases, the J end lost 2 bases, and 5 bases lay between the germline ends. The CDR3 sequence: CASSPSTDTQYF. The CDR3 DNA is TGTGCCAGCAGTCCCTCCACAGATACGCAGTATTTT.

The CDR3 loop reads CASSPAGENTDTQYF. For the CDR3, the DNA is TGTGCCAGCAGTCCAGCGGGGGAAAACACAGATACGCAGTATTTT. The chain carries TRBV25-1 and TRBJ2-3; 8 positions match TRBD2. The CDR3 covers 15 residues. Germline CDR1 is MGHDK and CDR2 is SYGVNS. Trimming removed 5 bases from V and 2 bases from J; junction bases left unmatched: 6.

The chain joins TRBV6-5 to TRBJ2-7, with 7 bases that match TRBD1. This CDR3 is 14 amino acids long. Germline V gene data show CDR1 as MNHEY and CDR2 as SVGAGI. The junction had 6 bases not matched to a gene; V was cut back by 5 bases and J by 2 bases. The CDR3 is CASSKGQNTYEQYV. DNA for the CDR3: TGTGCCAGCAGTAAGGGACAGAATACCTACGAGCAGTACGTC.